This T cell receptor beta chain was retrieved from a study of blood T cells in healthy people across ages. Next came a second PCR, run for about 7 to 11 cycles, which used a sample-barcoded 5' primer along with a J-beta primer mix. TCRdb used MiXCR to reprocess the 5' RACE reads, holding one entry per CDR3 protein. The profile covers 1.5 million to 2 million distinct CDR3 sequences, with about 28% appearing a single time and 7.7% taken by the ten largest. There are 13 residues in the CDR3. V was pared by 4 bases and J by 11 bases, with 12 bases between. CDR1 and CDR2 (germline): MNHEY, SVGAGI. Each sample gave at least 6 million isolated PBMCs.

The rearrangement links TRBV6-5 to TRBJ1-6; weak D call: TRBD1 (6 bases). Sequenced sample: blood. The TCR originated in a woman under 40 in good health. The CDR3 loop is CASSWKGGAPLHF. CDR3 in DNA: TGTGCCAGCAGTTGGAAAGGGGGAGCACCCCTCCACTTT.